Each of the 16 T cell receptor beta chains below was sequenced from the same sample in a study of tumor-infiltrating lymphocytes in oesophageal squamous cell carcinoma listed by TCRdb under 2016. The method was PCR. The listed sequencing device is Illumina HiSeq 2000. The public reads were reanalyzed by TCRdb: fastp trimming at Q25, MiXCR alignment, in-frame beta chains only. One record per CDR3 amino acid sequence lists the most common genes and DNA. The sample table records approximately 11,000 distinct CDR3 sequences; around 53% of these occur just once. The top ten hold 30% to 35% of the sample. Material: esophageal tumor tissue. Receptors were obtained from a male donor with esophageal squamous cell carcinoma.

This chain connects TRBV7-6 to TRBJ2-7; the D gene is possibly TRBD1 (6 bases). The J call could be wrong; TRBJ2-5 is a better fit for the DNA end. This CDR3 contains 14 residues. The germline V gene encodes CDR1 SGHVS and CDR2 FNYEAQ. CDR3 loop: CASSLSGVKETQYF. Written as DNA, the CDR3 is TGTGCCAGCAGCTTATCAGGGGTCAAAGAGACCCAGTACTTC.

The CDR3 sequence is CASSYSGRSLDTQYF. CDR3 nucleotide sequence: TGTGCCAGCAGTTACAGTGGGAGGTCCCTTGATACGCAGTATTTT. This rearrangement joins TRBV6-6 to TRBJ2-3; tentatively, D is TRBD2 (6 bases). Germline V gene lookup returns CDR1 MNHNY and CDR2 SVGAGI (reference sequence). Between the trimmed V and J ends, which lost 2 bases and 6 bases, there was a span of 15 bases. This CDR3 is 15 amino acids long.

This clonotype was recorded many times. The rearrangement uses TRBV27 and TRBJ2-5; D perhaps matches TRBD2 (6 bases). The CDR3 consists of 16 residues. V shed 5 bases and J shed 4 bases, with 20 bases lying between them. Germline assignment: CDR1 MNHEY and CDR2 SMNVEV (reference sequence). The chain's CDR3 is CASSPVGRGKVETQYF. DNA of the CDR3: TGTGCCAGCAGTCCCGTCGGACGGGGGAAGGTAGAGACCCAGTACTTC.

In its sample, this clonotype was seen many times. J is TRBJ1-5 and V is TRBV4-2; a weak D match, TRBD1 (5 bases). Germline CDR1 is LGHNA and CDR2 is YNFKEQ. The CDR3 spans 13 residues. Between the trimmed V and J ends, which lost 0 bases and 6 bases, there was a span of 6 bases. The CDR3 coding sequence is TGTGCCAGCAGCCAAGATAGGGGTCAGCCCCAGCATTTT. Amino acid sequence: CASSQDRGQPQHF.

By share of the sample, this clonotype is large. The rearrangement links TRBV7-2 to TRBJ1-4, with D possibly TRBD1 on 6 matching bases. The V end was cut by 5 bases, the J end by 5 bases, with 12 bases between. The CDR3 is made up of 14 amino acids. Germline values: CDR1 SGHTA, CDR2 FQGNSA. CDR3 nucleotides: TGTGCCAGCAGCCGCGACAGGATAAATGAAAAACTGTTTTTT. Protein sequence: CASSRDRINEKLFF.

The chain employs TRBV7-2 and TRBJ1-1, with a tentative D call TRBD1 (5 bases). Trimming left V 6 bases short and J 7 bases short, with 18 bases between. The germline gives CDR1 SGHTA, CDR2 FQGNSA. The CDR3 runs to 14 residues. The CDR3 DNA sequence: TGTGCCAGCAGTTTTAATCACAGGTCTAATGAAGCTTTCTTT. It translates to CASSFNHRSNEAFF.

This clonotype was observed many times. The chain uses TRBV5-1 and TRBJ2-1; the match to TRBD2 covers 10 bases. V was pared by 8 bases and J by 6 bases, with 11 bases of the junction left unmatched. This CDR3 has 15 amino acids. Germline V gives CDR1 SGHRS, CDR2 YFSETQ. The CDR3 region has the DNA TGCGCCAGTTCCATATTAGCGGGAGGCCTCAATGAGCAGTTCTTC. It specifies CASSILAGGLNEQFF.

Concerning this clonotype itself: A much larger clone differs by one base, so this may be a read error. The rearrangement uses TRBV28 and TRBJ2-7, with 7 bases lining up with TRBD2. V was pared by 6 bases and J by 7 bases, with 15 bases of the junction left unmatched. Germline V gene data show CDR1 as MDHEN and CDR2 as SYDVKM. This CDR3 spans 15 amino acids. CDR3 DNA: TGTGCCAGCAGAAAACTCGGTGGCGGGGGTAATGAGCAGTACTTC. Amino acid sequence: CASRKLGGGGNEQYF.

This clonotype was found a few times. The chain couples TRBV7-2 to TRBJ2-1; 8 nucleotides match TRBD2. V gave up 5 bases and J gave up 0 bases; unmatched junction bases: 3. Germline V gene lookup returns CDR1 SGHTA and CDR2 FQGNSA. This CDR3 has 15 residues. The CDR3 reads CASSRSGSSYNEQFF. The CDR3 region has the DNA TGTGCCAGCAGCCGGAGCGGGAGCTCCTACAATGAGCAGTTCTTC.

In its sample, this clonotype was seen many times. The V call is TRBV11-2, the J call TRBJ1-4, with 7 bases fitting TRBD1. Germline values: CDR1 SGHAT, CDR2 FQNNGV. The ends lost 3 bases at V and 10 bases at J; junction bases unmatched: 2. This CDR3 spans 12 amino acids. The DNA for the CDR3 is TGTGCCAGCAGCTTGAACAGGGGAAAACTGTTTTTT. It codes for CASSLNRGKLFF. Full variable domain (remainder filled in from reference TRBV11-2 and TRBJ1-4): EAGVAQSPRYKIIEKRQSVAFWCNPISGHATLYWYQQILGQGPKLLIQFQNNGVVDDSQLPKDRFSAERLKGVDSTLKIQPAKLEDSAVYLCASSLNRGKLFFGSGTQLSVL.

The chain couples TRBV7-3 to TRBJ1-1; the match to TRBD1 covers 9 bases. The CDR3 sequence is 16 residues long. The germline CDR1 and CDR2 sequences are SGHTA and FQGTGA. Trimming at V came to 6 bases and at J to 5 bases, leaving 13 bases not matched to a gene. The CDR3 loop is CASSYGTGLLRTEAFF. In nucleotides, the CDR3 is TGTGCCAGCAGTTACGGGACAGGGCTTTTACGAACTGAAGCTTTCTTT.

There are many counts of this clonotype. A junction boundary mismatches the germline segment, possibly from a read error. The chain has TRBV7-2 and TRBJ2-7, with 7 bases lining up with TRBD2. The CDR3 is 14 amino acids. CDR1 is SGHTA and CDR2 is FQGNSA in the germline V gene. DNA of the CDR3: TGTGCCAGCACCTTAGCGGCGGGAGCGAACGAGCAGTACTTC. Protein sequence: CASTLAAGANEQYF.

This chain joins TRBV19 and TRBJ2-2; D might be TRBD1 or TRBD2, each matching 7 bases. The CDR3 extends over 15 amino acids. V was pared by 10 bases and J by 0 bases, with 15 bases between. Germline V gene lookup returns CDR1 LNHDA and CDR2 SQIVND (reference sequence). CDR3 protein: CATRAGTANTGELFF. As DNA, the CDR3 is TGTGCCACTAGAGCGGGGACAGCGAACACCGGGGAGCTGTTTTTT.

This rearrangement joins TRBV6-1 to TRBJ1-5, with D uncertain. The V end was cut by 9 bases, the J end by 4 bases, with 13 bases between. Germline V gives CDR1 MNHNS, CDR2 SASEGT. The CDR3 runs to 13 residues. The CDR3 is CASRGKVNQPQHF. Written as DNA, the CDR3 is TGTGCCAGTCGGGGTAAGGTAAATCAGCCCCAGCATTTT.

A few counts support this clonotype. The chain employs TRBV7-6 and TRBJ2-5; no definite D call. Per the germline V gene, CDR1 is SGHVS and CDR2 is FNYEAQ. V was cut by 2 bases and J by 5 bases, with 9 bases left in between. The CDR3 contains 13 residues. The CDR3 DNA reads TGTGCCAGCAGCTTACCTAGGGTTGAGACCCAGTACTTC. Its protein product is CASSLPRVETQYF.

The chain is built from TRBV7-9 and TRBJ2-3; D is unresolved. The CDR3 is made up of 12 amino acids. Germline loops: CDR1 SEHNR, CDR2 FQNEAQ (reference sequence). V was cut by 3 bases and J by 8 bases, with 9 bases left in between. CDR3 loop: CASSFPRGTQYF. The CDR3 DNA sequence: TGTGCCAGCAGCTTCCCGCGCGGTACGCAGTATTTT.